These 20 T cell receptor beta chains came from one sample sequenced in a study of T-cell reconstitution after alpha-beta-depleted transplantation in children. Unique molecular identifiers were incorporated when the TCRbeta library was constructed. Each CDR3 protein gets one entry after TCRdb re-called the PCR reads with MiXCR. The sample records some 530,000 distinct CDR3 sequences, 9.5% to 15% being singletons. Sequencing was performed on PBMCs from the stem cell graft donor, taken from the stem cell graft. The receptors were sampled from a human donor who donated a stem cell graft to a child with combined immunodeficiency.

The chain links TRBV12-3 or TRBV12-4 to TRBJ2-5, with D maybe TRBD2 (6 bases). There are 17 residues in the CDR3. V was shortened by 5 bases and J by 3 bases, with 22 bases between the two germline ends. CDR3 DNA sequence: TGTGCCAGCAGTCCTGTACTAGCAGCCTCCCTCAAAGAGACCCAGTACTTC. Its translation is CASSPVLAASLKETQYF.

The gene calls are TRBV18 and TRBJ2-7; D call uncertain. CDR1 is KGHSH, CDR2 LQKENI, per germline. V lost 0 bases to trimming and J lost 2 bases, with 8 bases between them. This CDR3 is built from 14 residues. CDR3 sequence: CASSPPADPYEQYF. CDR3 nucleotides: TGTGCCAGCTCACCACCGGCGGATCCCTACGAGCAGTACTTC.

The V call is TRBV13, the J call TRBJ2-3; D is possibly TRBD1 (6 bases). The length of the CDR3 is 14 residues. CDR1 is PRHDT, CDR2 FYEKMQ, per germline (reference sequence). V was shortened by 9 bases and J by 2 bases, with 15 bases between the two germline ends. CDR3 region: CARGGELNTDTQYF. Here the CDR3 DNA reads TGTGCCAGAGGGGGAGAGTTGAACACAGATACGCAGTATTTT.

This clonotype was recorded at least ten times. V usage is TRBV12-3 or TRBV12-4 and J usage is TRBJ2-1; possible D gene TRBD1, 8 bases. This CDR3 has 18 residues. V dropped 5 bases and J dropped 8 bases, with 28 bases sitting between them. The CDR3 is CASSPGGPDRGGRDEQFF. CDR3 DNA: TGTGCCAGCAGTCCCGGGGGACCTGACAGGGGAGGGAGAGATGAGCAGTTCTTC.

The genes are TRBV6-2 or TRBV6-3 and TRBJ1-1, with a tentative D call TRBD1 (6 bases). In germline, CDR1 is MNHEY, CDR2 SVGEGT. The CDR3 consists of 14 residues. Trimming took 5 bases from V and 4 from J, leaving 14 bases between them. CDR3: CASSLRGLSTEAFF. The CDR3 DNA sequence: TGTGCCAGCAGTCTCAGGGGACTGAGCACTGAAGCTTTCTTT.

This clonotype was seen at least ten times. This rearrangement joins TRBV4-2 to TRBJ1-1; 11 nucleotides match TRBD1. CDR1 is LGHNA, CDR2 YNFKEQ, per germline. The CDR3 totals 19 residues. After removal of 0 bases from V and 3 bases from J, the junction contained 12 bases not matched to a gene. CDR3: CASSQEWTGGVRGDTEAFF. The CDR3 region has the DNA TGTGCCAGCAGCCAAGAATGGACAGGGGGCGTTCGTGGGGACACTGAAGCTTTCTTT.

This clonotype has at least ten counts. This rearrangement joins TRBV12-3 or TRBV12-4 to TRBJ2-2; D ambiguous. The germline V and J ends were trimmed by 6 bases and 4 bases, with 9 bases remaining between them. The CDR3 extends over 13 amino acids. The CDR3 DNA follows: TGTGCCAGCAGCCCTAGACCCACCGGGGAGCTGTTTTTT. This sequence encodes CASSPRPTGELFF.

The chain joins TRBV4-3 to TRBJ2-7, with TRBD2 matching over 7 bases. The germline V gene has CDR1 LGHNA and CDR2 YSLEER. The CDR3 sequence is 15 residues long. J lost 5 bases, V lost 0 bases, and 7 bases had no gene match. This CDR3 reads CASSQDTGRINEQYF. In nucleotides, the CDR3 is TGCGCCAGCAGCCAAGATACCGGGAGGATTAACGAGCAGTACTTC.

There are a few counts of this clonotype. The chain combines TRBV19 with TRBJ2-7; 8 bases agree with TRBD2. Germline CDR1 LNHDA, CDR2 SQIVND (reference sequence). The CDR3 length is 17 residues. V was pared by 3 bases and J by 3 bases, with 13 bases of the junction left unmatched. CDR3 loop: CASSISGSLGGNYEQYF. The CDR3 nucleotides are TGTGCCAGTAGTATCAGCGGGAGCCTTGGAGGTAACTACGAGCAGTACTTC.

This clonotype was found a few times. The chain carries TRBV4-3 and TRBJ1-2; D unclear. Trimming cost V 1 base and J 3 bases, with 12 bases left between them. This CDR3 is built from 15 residues. The germline V gene encodes CDR1 LGHNA and CDR2 YSLEER. Written as DNA, the CDR3 is TGCGCCAGCAGCCAAGGTATGAGGGCTGACTATGGCTACACCTTC. Its protein is CASSQGMRADYGYTF.

This clonotype was seen at least ten times. J is TRBJ1-1 and V is TRBV29-1; the D gene is possibly TRBD1 (5 bases). V was shortened by 7 bases and J by 3 bases, with 12 bases between the two germline ends. This CDR3 is 12 amino acids long. Germline lookup yields CDR1 SQVTM and CDR2 ANQGSEA. The CDR3 DNA sequence: TGCAGCGCGAGACAGACCGACACTGAAGCTTTCTTT. It yields the protein CSARQTDTEAFF.

Only a few counts were recorded for this clonotype. This chain uses TRBV7-9 with TRBJ1-1, with 7 bases lining up with TRBD1. The CDR3 spans 15 residues. The J segment lost 2 bases and the V segment lost 4 bases, leaving 7 bases of the junction unmatched. The V gene's germline CDR1 is SEHNR and CDR2 FQNEAQ (reference sequence). The CDR3, as DNA: TGTGCCAGCAGCTCCCGGGACAGCCTTAACACTGAAGCTTTCTTT. It is translated as CASSSRDSLNTEAFF.

The CDR3: CASSKNRVSSYEQYF. The CDR3 DNA sequence: TGTGCCAGCAGTAAAAACAGGGTTAGCTCCTACGAGCAGTACTTC. This chain uses TRBV6-1 with TRBJ2-7; D is perhaps TRBD1 (6 bases). CDR1 and CDR2 from the germline V gene are MNHNS and SASEGT. The CDR3 has 15 residues. V was clipped by 5 bases and J by 0 bases, with 14 bases between them.

This clonotype showed up many times. This sequence joins TRBV30 and TRBJ2-5; 12 nucleotides match TRBD2. This CDR3 has 21 amino acids. Germline V gene lookup returns CDR1 GTSNPN and CDR2 SVGIG (reference sequence). Germline trimming cut 3 bases from V and 3 bases from J; bases unmatched to any gene: 23. The CDR3 is CAWSARVGLAGYLREKETQYF. DNA for the CDR3: TGTGCCTGGAGCGCCAGAGTCGGACTAGCGGGATACCTTAGGGAGAAAGAGACCCAGTACTTC.

The genes are TRBV6-5 and TRBJ2-3; D ambiguous. Per the germline V gene, CDR1 is MNHEY and CDR2 is SVGAGI. This CDR3 spans 12 amino acids. V was shortened by 1 base and J by 5 bases, with 4 bases between the two germline ends. The CDR3 DNA sequence: TGTGCCAGCAGTTACTGGGGAGATACGCAGTATTTT. Amino acid sequence: CASSYWGDTQYF.

This clonotype was detected ten times or more. An end of the junction does not agree with germline; a read error may underlie this. The rearrangement joins TRBV7-2 to TRBJ2-2; D not certain. Germline-derived CDR1 and CDR2 are SGHTA and FQGNSA. The CDR3 contains 13 residues. The DNA of the CDR3 is TGTGCCTGCAGCTTAGCCGTTACCGGGGAGCTGTTTTTT. It specifies CACSLAVTGELFF. The whole variable domain, remainder taken from reference TRBV7-2 and TRBJ2-2, is GAGVSQSPSNKVTEKGKDVELRCDPISGHTALYWYRQSLGQGLEFLIYFQGNSAPDKSGLPSDRFSAERTGGSVSTLTIQRTQQEDSAVYLCACSLAVTGELFFGEGSRLTVL.

This clonotype was seen repeatedly, ten times or more. V is TRBV29-1 and J is TRBJ1-1, with D possibly being TRBD1 (5 bases). The CDR3 sequence is 12 residues long. Trimming removed 7 bases at V and 4 bases at J, with 13 bases between. Germline CDR1 reads SQVTM; CDR2 reads ANQGSEA. The CDR3 sequence is CSAWAGVTEAFF. The CDR3 DNA reads as TGCAGCGCTTGGGCGGGGGTCACTGAAGCTTTCTTT.

The chain couples TRBV25-1 to TRBJ2-2; 10 positions match TRBD1. V shed 6 bases, J shed 4 bases, and the junction held 5 bases outside the gene matches. Germline V gene sequence: CDR1 MGHDK, CDR2 SYGVNS. There are 15 residues in the CDR3. Here the CDR3 DNA reads TGTGCCAGCAGCAGGGACAGGGGTATCACCGGGGAGCTGTTTTTT. This encodes CASSRDRGITGELFF.

CDR3 nucleotide sequence: TGCGCCAGCAGCCCCGTTCCAGCGACAACCTACAATGAGCAGTTCTTC. This gives the protein CASSPVPATTYNEQFF. This chain joins TRBV5-1 and TRBJ2-1; D remains unclear. The germline V and J ends were trimmed by 4 bases and 2 bases, with 16 bases remaining between them. The CDR3 spans 16 residues. Germline V gene data show CDR1 as SGHRS and CDR2 as YFSETQ.

This clonotype was picked up a small number of times. The CDR3 nucleotides are TGTGCCATCAGTGCGACTAGCGGGGGGGAGTACGGTCCAGATACGCAGTATTTT. This translates into CAISATSGGEYGPDTQYF. The V gene is TRBV10-3, the J gene TRBJ2-3, with 14 bases identical to TRBD2. Germline trimming cut 4 bases from V and 4 bases from J; bases unmatched to any gene: 10. Per germline, CDR1 ENHRY and CDR2 SYGVKD. CDR3 length equals 18 residues.